This T cell receptor beta chain appears in the sequencing data of a study of shared clonotypes between healthy human individuals. Clones were read by immunoSEQ multiplex PCR, and TCRdb kept only the in-frame ones, dropping some. Counted here are 1.4 million or so clones, less than 99% occurring once; the ten biggest clones make up about 0.4%. CDR1 MNHEY and CDR2 SVGAGI come from the germline V gene. V lost 2 bases to trimming and J lost 6 bases, with 13 bases between them. The CDR3 sequence is 14 residues long. The donors, healthy adults who were HIV-negative, had experienced no recent acute infections or vaccinations.

This sequence joins TRBV6-5 and TRBJ1-2; D is unclear. Sequenced input: naive CD4+ T cells sorted from blood. Regarding subset: CD45RA+ positively selected. The receptor comes from a man younger than 40 in good health. This CDR3 is CASSYNTGRDGYTF. CDR3 coding DNA: TGTGCCAGCAGTTACAATACGGGTAGGGATGGCTACACCTTC.